These 27 T cell receptor beta chains were sequenced from one sample in a study of EBV T-cell therapy then PD-1 blockade in nasopharyngeal carcinoma. Their antigen targets remain unknown. The data were produced by immunoSEQ multiplex PCR, yet TCRdb's version contains in-frame clones alone and is incomplete. The sample shows about 23,000 clones, approximately 84% of them seen only once. This sample's treatment: AdE1-LMPpoly-expanded autologous EBV-specific T-cell therapy followed by anti-PD-1 nivolumab. Sequencing was performed on CD8+ T cells from blood, taken at approximately day 64 from a patient whose treatment included autologous EBV-specific T cells and nivolumab. The receptor source for this set is a man aged 35-49 years with nasopharyngeal carcinoma.

The gene calls are TRBV19 and TRBJ1-6, with 9 bases aligning to TRBD1. With V trimmed by 6 bases and J by 10 bases, 10 bases remained unmatched. The CDR3 is 15 amino acids. Per the germline V gene, CDR1 is LNHDA and CDR2 is SQIVND (reference sequence). CDR3 region: CASRELTGGGSPLHF. DNA for the CDR3: TGTGCCAGTAGAGAATTGACAGGGGGTGGGTCACCCCTCCACTTT.

The rearrangement links TRBV6-2 or TRBV6-3 to TRBJ2-7, with no clear D. Germline assignment: CDR1 MNHEY and CDR2 SVGEGT. Trimming took 2 bases from V and 6 from J, leaving 8 bases between them. This CDR3 contains 12 residues. The CDR3 loop reads CASSYGVPEQYF. In DNA form, the CDR3 reads TGTGCCAGCAGTTACGGGGTACCCGAGCAGTACTTC.

This clone turned up a few times. The DNA of the CDR3 is TGTGCCAGCAGCGTAGTTCCGGACAGGGGAATTCTCGAGCAGTACTTC. Translating it yields CASSVVPDRGILEQYF. The genes are TRBV9 and TRBJ2-7; 9 bases are a match to TRBD1. Germline assignment: CDR1 SGDLS and CDR2 YYNGEE. The CDR3 covers 16 residues. With 0 bases clipped from V and 6 bases from J, the junction kept 10 bases outside the gene matches.

This chain connects TRBV2 to TRBJ2-3; D remains ambiguous. From germline, CDR1 is SNHLY and CDR2 FYNNEI. Trimming stripped 7 bases from V and 8 bases from J, with 7 bases between. CDR3 size: 10 residues. The CDR3 DNA sequence: TGTGCCAGCATCACGGGTACGCAGTATTTT. Amino acids: CASITGTQYF.

The count of this clone is one. The chain recombines TRBV6-1 with TRBJ2-2, with D unresolved. This CDR3 is 11 amino acids long. CDR1 and CDR2 (germline): MNHNS, SASEGT. Trimming stripped 2 bases from V and 6 bases from J, with 1 base between. CDR3 region: CASSESGELFF. The CDR3 DNA sequence: TGTGCCAGCAGTGAATCCGGGGAGCTGTTTTTT.

This rearrangement joins TRBV9 to TRBJ2-2; 7 positions agree with TRBD2. V lost 2 bases and J lost 9; bases outside the gene matches: 4. Germline lookup yields CDR1 SGDLS and CDR2 YYNGEE. This CDR3 has 13 amino acids. The DNA of the CDR3 is TGTGCCAGCAGCGTGGGGGGGATCCGGGAGCTGTTTTTT. Residues: CASSVGGIRELFF. Combining the CDR3 with reference TRBV9 and TRBJ2-2 gives the whole variable domain DSGVTQTPKHLITATGQRVTLRCSPRSGDLSVYWYQQSLDQGLQFLIQYYNGEERAKGNILERFSAQQFPDLHSELNLSSLELGDSALYFCASSVGGIRELFFGEGSRLTVL.

This sequence joins TRBV6-9 and TRBJ2-7; D not certain. V was pared by 3 bases and J by 4 bases, with 7 bases between. Germline CDR1 MNHGY, CDR2 SVAAGI. This CDR3 is 12 amino acids long. For the CDR3, the DNA is TGTGCCAGCAGTTACACAGAATACGAGCAGTACTTC. Its translation: CASSYTEYEQYF.

The chain links TRBV24-1 to TRBJ2-2, with TRBD1 matching 7 bases. Trimming took 4 bases from V and 4 from J; bases not matched to a gene: 14. Per the germline V gene, CDR1 is KGHDR and CDR2 is SFDVKD. The CDR3 spans 18 residues. The DNA for the CDR3 is TGTGCCACCAGTGACCGTCTGAACAGGGGAATGGGCACCGGGGAGCTGTTTTTT. Its protein product is CATSDRLNRGMGTGELFF.

The chain uses TRBV24-1 and TRBJ2-2, with a tentative D call TRBD1 (5 bases). The V end lost 3 bases, the J end lost 3 bases, and 7 bases lay between the germline ends. The CDR3 runs to 14 residues. Germline loops: CDR1 KGHDR, CDR2 SFDVKD. CDR3: CATSDLTDTGELFF. DNA of the CDR3: TGTGCCACCAGTGATCTGACAGACACCGGGGAGCTGTTTTTT.

The rearrangement links TRBV29-1 to TRBJ2-5; 9 bases map to TRBD1. CDR3 size: 13 residues. The germline V gene encodes CDR1 SQVTM and CDR2 ANQGSEA. V was clipped by 7 bases and J by 2 bases; unmatched bases: 5. The CDR3 loop is CSAYRGQQETQYF. DNA for the CDR3: TGCAGCGCTTACAGGGGGCAACAAGAGACCCAGTACTTC. Full variable domain (missing parts from reference TRBV29-1 and TRBJ2-5): SAVISQKPSRDICQRGTSLTIQCQVDSQVTMMFWYRQQPGQSLTLIATANQGSEATYESGFVIDKFPISRPNLTFSTLTVSNMSPEDSSIYLCSAYRGQQETQYFGPGTRLLVL.

The chain couples TRBV10-3 to TRBJ2-5, with D possibly TRBD2 on 5 matching bases. The V gene lost 6 bases and the J gene lost 3 bases, with 11 bases spanning the gap. CDR1 is ENHRY and CDR2 is SYGVKD in the germline V gene. CDR3 size: 13 residues. CDR3 region: CAISPELEETQYF. For the CDR3, the DNA is TGTGCCATCAGCCCGGAACTAGAAGAGACCCAGTACTTC.

The chain recombines TRBV21-1 with TRBJ2-7. TRBV21-1 is recorded as a pseudogene. The CDR3 is 11 amino acids. The CDR3 DNA reads as TGTGCCAGCAGCAAAGGGGGCGAGCAGTACTTC. Translated, it gives CASSKGGEQYF.

This clone was seen a single time. The V and J genes are TRBV7-9 and TRBJ1-4, with a tentative D call TRBD1 (5 bases). Germline assignment: CDR1 SEHNR and CDR2 FQNEAQ (reference sequence). Trimming took 7 bases from V and 5 from J, leaving 17 bases between them. The CDR3 is made up of 15 amino acids. The CDR3 loop is CASTQPWGGNEKLFF. As DNA, the CDR3 is TGTGCCAGCACGCAACCCTGGGGGGGGAATGAAAAACTGTTTTTT.

This sequence joins TRBV28 and TRBJ1-6; tentatively, D is TRBD1 (5 bases). The CDR3 sequence is 14 residues long. With 4 bases removed from V and 4 bases from J, the gap between germline ends came to 8 bases. CDR1 and CDR2 (germline): MDHEN, SYDVKM. CDR3 coding DNA: TGTGCCAGCAGTTGGACATCTTATAATTCACCCCTCCACTTT. It is translated as CASSWTSYNSPLHF.

There are a few counts of this clone. V gene TRBV4-3 combines with J gene TRBJ1-6; 10 positions match TRBD1. Unmatched junction bases numbered 5, after V lost 0 bases and J lost 9 bases. CDR1 LGHNA and CDR2 YSLEER come from the germline V gene. This CDR3 comprises 16 residues. CDR3 amino acids: CASSQEPGTGASPLHF. The DNA of the CDR3 is TGCGCCAGCAGCCAAGAACCAGGGACAGGGGCTTCACCCCTCCACTTT.

CDR3 nucleotide sequence: TGTGCCAGCAGCTTAGATACGGGGAACACTGAAGCTTTCTTT. As protein: CASSLDTGNTEAFF. The chain uses TRBV7-8 and TRBJ1-1; D ambiguous. The length of the CDR3 is 14 residues. V was shortened by 1 base and J by 1 base, with 7 bases between the two germline ends. Germline loops: CDR1 SGHVS, CDR2 FQNEAQ. The entire variable domain, with the rest obtained from reference TRBV7-8 and TRBJ1-1, is as follows: GAGVSQSPRYKVAKRGQDVALRCDPISGHVSLFWYQQALGQGPEFLTYFQNEAQLDKSGLPSDRFFAERPEGSVSTLKIQRTQQEDSAVYLCASSLDTGNTEAFFGQGTRLTVV.

This clone was found a few times. The CDR3 region is CAEHPLVRGRSSYEQYF. Here the CDR3 DNA reads TGCGCCGAACACCCCCTCGTTCGGGGTCGAAGCTCCTACGAGCAGTACTTC. The rearrangement joins TRBV4-1 to TRBJ2-7; D possibly corresponds to TRBD2 (5 bases). From germline, CDR1 is MGHRA and CDR2 YSYEKL. Trimming removed 11 bases from V and 0 bases from J, with 26 bases in between. The CDR3 runs 17 residues.

This chain connects TRBV5-5 to TRBJ1-2, with D uncertain. Trimming took off 3 bases at V and 1 base at J, with 4 bases between the two ends. The germline gives CDR1 SGHKS, CDR2 YYEKEE (reference sequence). This CDR3 spans 12 amino acids. In DNA, the CDR3 is TGTGCCAGCAGCTCGGGTAACTATGGCTACACCTTC. Protein product: CASSSGNYGYTF.

The gene calls are TRBV27 and TRBJ2-2; 8 nucleotides agree with TRBD1. The CDR3 has 15 residues. From germline, CDR1 is MNHEY and CDR2 SMNVEV (reference sequence). Trimming took 3 bases from V and 1 from J; bases not matched to a gene: 1. The CDR3: CASSFRGRNTGELFF. CDR3 coding DNA: TGTGCCAGCAGTTTCAGGGGGCGGAACACCGGGGAGCTGTTTTTT.

This sequence joins TRBV10-3 and TRBJ2-2, with a weak D call TRBD2 (5 bases). Deletions cut 9 bases from V and 7 bases from J, with 6 bases between. The CDR3 is 10 amino acids. Germline V lookup: CDR1 ENHRY, CDR2 SYGVKD. CDR3 bases: TGTGCCATGGGGAGCGGGGAGCTGTTTTTT. Its protein is CAMGSGELFF.

The chain has TRBV3-1 (or the pseudogene TRBV3-2) and TRBJ1-3, with D perhaps matching TRBD1 (5 bases). CDR1 and CDR2 from the germline V gene are LGHDT and YNNKEL (reference sequence). V lost 1 base and J lost 8, with 12 bases in between. The CDR3 has 14 amino acids. The CDR3 loop is CASSQVGLGDTIYF. In DNA form, the CDR3 reads TGTGCCAGCAGCCAAGTGGGGTTAGGGGACACCATATATTTT.

This clone was observed once. The chain uses TRBV2 and TRBJ2-1; 15 nucleotides align to TRBD2. The trim removed 5 bases at V and 0 bases at J, leaving 5 bases unmatched. CDR3 length equals 18 residues. The germline V gene encodes CDR1 SNHLY and CDR2 FYNNEI. The CDR3 spells CASSPGLAGGSSYNEQFF. The CDR3 DNA reads TGTGCCAGCAGTCCGGGACTAGCGGGGGGCTCCTCCTACAATGAGCAGTTCTTC.

Only one count was recorded for this clone. This chain joins TRBV16 and TRBJ2-1, with TRBD2 as a possible D gene (7 bases). CDR1 is KGHSY and CDR2 is FQNENV in the germline V gene. Trimming pared 1 base from V and 9 bases from J, leaving 13 bases between. This CDR3 is built from 14 residues. CDR3 amino acids: CASSQFRGGGEQFF. The CDR3 DNA is TGTGCCAGCAGCCAATTCAGAGGGGGGGGTGAGCAGTTCTTC.

The genes are TRBV19 and TRBJ1-6; maybe TRBD1 (6 bases). The V and J ends lost 6 bases and 7 bases respectively, with 13 bases between them. The CDR3 length is 14 residues. Germline V lookup: CDR1 LNHDA, CDR2 SQIVND (reference sequence). The chain's CDR3 is CASRRTGTNSPLHF. DNA of the CDR3: TGTGCCAGTAGAAGAACAGGGACCAATTCACCCCTCCACTTT.

The chain has TRBV4-1 and TRBJ2-1; D not certain. CDR3 length equals 15 residues. The ends were cut back, 1 base at V and 0 bases at J, with 7 bases in the middle. Germline-derived CDR1 and CDR2 are MGHRA and YSYEKL. DNA of the CDR3: TGCGCCAGCAGCCAAGTGGAGAGCTCCTACAATGAGCAGTTCTTC. It is translated as CASSQVESSYNEQFF.

This clone was observed once. The chain uses TRBV5-6 and TRBJ1-2, with a weak D call TRBD1 (6 bases). V lost 1 base to trimming and J lost 4 bases, with 14 bases between them. CDR1 is SGHDT, CDR2 YYEEEE, per germline. There are 15 residues in the CDR3. The CDR3 DNA is TGTGCCAGCAGCTTGACCGCAGGGGAAAGCTATGGCTACACCTTC. It yields the protein CASSLTAGESYGYTF.

The chain employs TRBV2 and TRBJ1-2; no reliable D call. Germline V gives CDR1 SNHLY, CDR2 FYNNEI. The CDR3 covers 12 residues. V lost 10 bases and J lost 1, with 10 bases in between. The CDR3: CATPDVNYGYTF. In DNA, the CDR3 is TGTGCCACCCCGGACGTTAACTATGGCTACACCTTC. Variable domain in full (rest from reference TRBV2 and TRBJ1-2): EPEVTQTPSHQVTQMGQEVILRCVPISNHLYFYWYRQILGQKVEFLVSFYNNEISEKSEIFDDQFSVERPDGSNFTLKIRSTKLEDSAMYFCATPDVNYGYTFGSGTRLTVV.